This note documents a single T cell receptor (beta chain) sequence. Its antigen remains unknown. These data belong to a study of shared clonotypes between healthy human individuals. Overall study results and limits: Blood alone was sampled, and tissue repertoires likely differ.

Replicate PCRs run on sorted subsets employed 200 ng DNA, approximately 30,000 T cell genomes. Source study methods: Filtering differed, since immunoSEQ gave only junction sequences and no quality scores. The table came from immunoSEQ multiplex PCR; TCRdb's copy has only in-frame clones and leaves some out. V and J calls and clone size follow that table, whereas D and trimming were derived from the DNA. The repertoire holds more than 2,000,000 clones, with more than 90% as singletons. Germline V gene lookup returns CDR1 MNHEY and CDR2 SMNVEV (reference sequence). The CDR3 runs to 15 residues. V was trimmed by 3 bases and J by 0 bases, leaving 12 bases between them.

The chain employs TRBV27 and TRBJ2-7, with D maybe TRBD1 (6 bases). This receptor was taken from a young man in good health. The source material was naive CD4+ T cells sorted from blood. Specified subset: CD45RA+ positively selected. CDR3 DNA sequence: TGTGCCAGCAGTTTTACAGGGAAGAGCTCCTACGAGCAGTACTTC. This encodes CASSFTGKSSYEQYF.